One sample yielded the 26 T cell receptor beta chains listed below, sequenced in a study of blood T cell repertoires in COVID-19. The repertoire was sequenced with immunoSEQ multiplex PCR; TCRdb's copy has only in-frame clones and lacks some. The repertoire holds just under 250,000 clones, with around 88% as singletons. The sample consisted of PBMCs or T cells enriched from blood (not recorded which). Every receptor here comes from a woman younger than 45 who had recovered from COVID-19.

In its sample, this clone was seen a few times. The rearrangement joins TRBV6-2 or TRBV6-3 to TRBJ2-7, with 7 bases matching TRBD2. From germline, CDR1 is MNHEY and CDR2 SVGEGT. This CDR3 comprises 16 residues. The V gene end was trimmed by 0 bases and the J gene end by 2 bases; junction bases not matched to a gene: 7. The CDR3 DNA sequence: TGTGCCAGCAGTTACTCGAGGTTTGCGGGAGCCTACGAGCAGTACTTC. Translation gives CASSYSRFAGAYEQYF.

The chain employs TRBV14 and TRBJ2-3; D gene uncertain. CDR1 and CDR2 (germline): SGHDN, FVKESK. The CDR3 runs 13 residues. Between the trimmed V and J ends, which lost 1 base and 8 bases, there was a span of 10 bases. This CDR3 reads CASSQGPQSTQYF. CDR3 DNA sequence: TGTGCCAGCAGCCAAGGGCCCCAATCTACGCAGTATTTT.

The chain joins TRBV19 to TRBJ1-1; 11 nucleotides align to TRBD1. There are 16 residues in the CDR3. V was clipped by 3 bases and J by 4 bases; unmatched bases: 7. In germline, CDR1 is LNHDA, CDR2 SQIVND (reference sequence). CDR3 DNA sequence: TGTGCCAGTAGTATCGGTGGGACAGGGGGATCCACTGAAGCTTTCTTT. The encoded protein is CASSIGGTGGSTEAFF.

V and J are TRBV18 and TRBJ2-1; D perhaps matches TRBD2 (5 bases). This CDR3 has 12 amino acids. Per the germline V gene, CDR1 is KGHSH and CDR2 is LQKENI. The ends were cut back, 2 bases at V and 10 bases at J, with 9 bases in the middle. CDR3 in amino acids: CASSPNRGEQFF. CDR3 in DNA: TGTGCCAGCTCACCAAATCGCGGGGAGCAGTTCTTC.

The chain couples TRBV6-1 to TRBJ1-5; the match to TRBD1 covers 7 bases. The CDR3 consists of 17 residues. J was trimmed by 4 bases and V by 2 bases; bases with no gene match: 11. Germline lookup yields CDR1 MNHNS and CDR2 SASEGT. In DNA form, the CDR3 reads TGTGCCAGCAGTGAAAAACCTGGGACAGACTTTAATCAGCCCCAGCATTTT. It specifies CASSEKPGTDFNQPQHF.

This rearrangement joins TRBV5-4 to TRBJ1-2, with 7 nucleotides matching TRBD1. Germline trimming cut 4 bases from V and 1 base from J; bases unmatched to any gene: 4. Germline values: CDR1 SGHNT, CDR2 YYREEE (reference sequence). The CDR3 contains 14 residues. The CDR3 is CASSPGQVNYGYTF. The CDR3 region has the DNA TGTGCCAGCAGCCCCGGACAGGTTAACTATGGCTACACCTTC.

V gene TRBV24-1 combines with J gene TRBJ2-5; D is undetermined. This CDR3 has 15 residues. Germline V gives CDR1 KGHDR, CDR2 SFDVKD. The V and J ends lost 4 bases and 1 base respectively, with 12 bases between them. The CDR3 DNA reads TGTGCCACCAGTGAGGCAGGAAATATCCAAGAGACCCAGTACTTC. Translation gives CATSEAGNIQETQYF.

The V and J genes are TRBV6-5 and TRBJ1-4; weak D call: TRBD1 (6 bases). V lost 6 bases, J lost 5 bases, and 13 bases lay in between. The CDR3 contains 14 residues. Germline assignment: CDR1 MNHEY and CDR2 SVGAGI. Here the CDR3 reads CASSRGQQNEKLFF. The CDR3 DNA is TGTGCCAGCAGCCGTGGACAGCAGAATGAAAAACTGTTTTTT.

The J gene is TRBJ2-7, the V gene TRBV11-1; 8 nucleotides match TRBD2. The CDR3 runs to 14 residues. In germline, CDR1 is SGHAT, CDR2 FQDESV (reference sequence). J was trimmed by 5 bases and V by 5 bases; bases with no gene match: 8. The CDR3 loop is CASSPSGSHHEQYF. The CDR3 DNA is TGTGCCAGCAGCCCCAGCGGGAGTCACCACGAGCAGTACTTC.

This chain connects TRBV28 to TRBJ2-1, with 8 bases identical to TRBD1. This CDR3 has 15 amino acids. The V and J ends lost 3 bases and 9 bases, in that order; junction bases with no gene match: 10. Germline lookup yields CDR1 MDHEN and CDR2 SYDVKM. The CDR3 nucleotides are TGTGCCAGCAGTTTGCAGGGGGCGCGTAGAGTTGAGCAGTTCTTC. It is translated as CASSLQGARRVEQFF.

This clone was seen more than once but under ten times. The V gene is TRBV4-2, the J gene TRBJ2-1, with D maybe TRBD2 (5 bases). The ends were cut back, 4 bases at V and 10 bases at J, with 11 bases in the middle. Germline V gene lookup returns CDR1 LGHNA and CDR2 YNFKEQ. This CDR3 spans 12 amino acids. The CDR3 protein is CASSRTGGEQFF. CDR3 nucleotides: TGTGCCAGCAGCCGTACCGGAGGCGAGCAGTTCTTC.

The J gene is TRBJ2-3, the V gene TRBV9, with 10 bases that match TRBD2. V shed 4 bases and J 15 bases; nucleotides not matched to a gene: 17. Germline V lookup: CDR1 SGDLS, CDR2 YYNGEE. This CDR3 comprises 15 residues. CDR3 loop: CASSPRASGSGGSYF. The CDR3 DNA reads as TGTGCCAGCAGCCCCCGCGCTAGCGGGAGCGGCGGTAGTTATTTT.

The J gene is TRBJ1-1, the V gene TRBV4-2; D possibly corresponds to TRBD1 (6 bases). The V end was cut by 2 bases, the J end by 1 base, with 8 bases between. This CDR3 comprises 14 residues. Germline V lookup: CDR1 LGHNA, CDR2 YNFKEQ. CDR3 protein: CASSQLGGNTEAFF. As DNA, the CDR3 is TGTGCCAGCAGCCAACTAGGGGGGAACACTGAAGCTTTCTTT.

The chain employs TRBV7-2 and TRBJ2-3; D is uncertain. There are 14 residues in the CDR3. Trimming removed 1 base at V and 7 bases at J, with 12 bases between. Germline V gene lookup returns CDR1 SGHTA and CDR2 FQGNSA. For the CDR3, the DNA is TGTGCCAGCAGCTTAGGGTCCCAGTTGAATACGCAGTATTTT. Protein product: CASSLGSQLNTQYF.

V is TRBV28 and J is TRBJ1-2; a possible D gene is TRBD1 (6 bases). The germline gives CDR1 MDHEN, CDR2 SYDVKM. This CDR3 region has 16 residues. Trimming took off 3 bases at V and 3 bases at J, with 17 bases between the two ends. The CDR3 sequence: CASSFPPRGGDYGYTF. DNA for the CDR3: TGTGCCAGCAGTTTTCCCCCCCGTGGGGGCGACTATGGCTACACCTTC.

The chain carries TRBV2 and TRBJ1-4, with TRBD1 identical over 7 bases. This CDR3 spans 15 amino acids. V lost 6 bases, J lost 7 bases, and 11 bases stayed unmatched. Per germline, CDR1 SNHLY and CDR2 FYNNEI. The DNA of the CDR3 is TGTGCCAGCAGAATAGAAGGGGGCGTTCGTGAAAAACTGTTTTTT. Its protein is CASRIEGGVREKLFF.

This chain links TRBV3-1 (or the pseudogene TRBV3-2) with TRBJ2-7, with a tentative D call TRBD2 (6 bases). CDR3 length: 18 residues. V shed 4 bases and J shed 0 bases, with 22 bases lying between them. The germline gives CDR1 LGHDT, CDR2 YNNKEL (reference sequence). CDR3 sequence reads: CASSLTSLSSGSSYEQYF. Written as DNA, the CDR3 is TGTGCCAGCAGCCTGACCTCTTTGAGTAGCGGATCCTCCTACGAGCAGTACTTC.

CDR3 loop: CATSRAGQTNEKLFF. The CDR3 DNA sequence: TGTGCCACCAGCAGAGCGGGACAGACTAATGAAAAACTGTTTTTT. The chain employs TRBV15 and TRBJ1-4, with 7 bases fitting TRBD1. With 1 base clipped from V and 2 bases from J, the junction kept 1 base outside the gene matches. Germline V CDR1 and CDR2: LNHNV, YYDKDF (reference sequence). This CDR3 region has 15 residues.

The chain uses TRBV5-1 and TRBJ2-4; TRBD2 matches at 7 bases. Germline CDR1 is SGHRS and CDR2 is YFSETQ. V gave up 1 base and J gave up 8 bases; unmatched junction bases: 6. This CDR3 is 14 amino acids long. The CDR3 bases are TGCGCCAGCAGCTTGAGTCTCGCGGGGGACATTCAGTACTTC. Amino acid sequence: CASSLSLAGDIQYF.

The chain combines TRBV9 with TRBJ1-2, with D unresolved. Germline V gene lookup returns CDR1 SGDLS and CDR2 YYNGEE. The CDR3 is made up of 14 amino acids. Trimming cost V 0 bases and J 5 bases, with 11 bases left between them. Here the CDR3 reads CASSVGIGSYGYTF. DNA of the CDR3: TGTGCCAGCAGCGTAGGAATAGGGAGTTATGGCTACACCTTC. The variable domain in full, with the rest retrieved from reference TRBV9 and TRBJ1-2, is DSGVTQTPKHLITATGQRVTLRCSPRSGDLSVYWYQQSLDQGLQFLIQYYNGEERAKGNILERFSAQQFPDLHSELNLSSLELGDSALYFCASSVGIGSYGYTFGSGTRLTVV.

The chain links TRBV4-1 to TRBJ1-5; unclear D gene. There are 16 residues in the CDR3. Trimming took off 5 bases at V and 4 bases at J, with 18 bases between the two ends. Looked up from germline, CDR1 is MGHRA and CDR2 is YSYEKL. For the CDR3, the DNA is TGCGCCAGCAGCACTATTCTAAAGTCGAGGAATCAGCCCCAGCATTTT. Its protein product is CASSTILKSRNQPQHF.

The rearrangement links TRBV18 to TRBJ2-7; 12 bases are shared with TRBD2. This CDR3 spans 18 amino acids. The junction had 13 bases not matched to a gene; V was cut back by 1 base and J by 6 bases. Germline lookup yields CDR1 KGHSH and CDR2 LQKENI. CDR3 region: CASSPRTSGNRGGAEQYF. The CDR3, as DNA: TGTGCCAGCTCACCACGGACTAGCGGGAATCGGGGCGGCGCCGAGCAGTACTTC.

To note about this clone: The sample carries other DNA sequences with the same CDR3. This rearrangement joins TRBV28 to TRBJ1-2; 9 bases line up with TRBD1. This CDR3 spans 14 amino acids. V was pared by 3 bases and J by 2 bases, with 1 base of the junction left unmatched. Germline V CDR1 and CDR2: MDHEN, SYDVKM. The CDR3 sequence: CASSLGQGNYGYTF. For the CDR3, the DNA is TGTGCCAGCAGTTTGGGACAGGGAAACTATGGCTACACCTTC.

V gene TRBV20-1 combines with J gene TRBJ1-1; weak D call: TRBD1 (5 bases). Deletions cut 3 bases from V and 0 bases from J, with 17 bases between. CDR3 length: 16 amino acids. Germline V gene data show CDR1 as DFQATT and CDR2 as SNEGSKA (reference sequence). The CDR3 bases are TGCAGTGCTAGTGATGACCCTACAGGTGTGAACACTGAAGCTTTCTTT. This gives the protein CSASDDPTGVNTEAFF.

V and J are TRBV27 and TRBJ1-5; no clear D. Per the germline V gene, CDR1 is MNHEY and CDR2 is SMNVEV (reference sequence). Trimming shortened V by 7 bases and J by 1 base, and 14 bases separated the two germline ends. The CDR3 is 15 residues long. In DNA, the CDR3 is TGTGCCAGCACCCCTGGACGAGGGAGCAATCAGCCCCAGCATTTT. This encodes CASTPGRGSNQPQHF.

This rearrangement joins TRBV19 to TRBJ1-5; no reliable D call. Per germline, CDR1 LNHDA and CDR2 SQIVND (reference sequence). The CDR3 contains 13 residues. V was cut by 7 bases and J by 3 bases, with 10 bases left in between. Written as DNA, the CDR3 is TGTGCCAGTAACCCCGTGGCCAATCAGCCCCAGCATTTT. Its protein product is CASNPVANQPQHF.